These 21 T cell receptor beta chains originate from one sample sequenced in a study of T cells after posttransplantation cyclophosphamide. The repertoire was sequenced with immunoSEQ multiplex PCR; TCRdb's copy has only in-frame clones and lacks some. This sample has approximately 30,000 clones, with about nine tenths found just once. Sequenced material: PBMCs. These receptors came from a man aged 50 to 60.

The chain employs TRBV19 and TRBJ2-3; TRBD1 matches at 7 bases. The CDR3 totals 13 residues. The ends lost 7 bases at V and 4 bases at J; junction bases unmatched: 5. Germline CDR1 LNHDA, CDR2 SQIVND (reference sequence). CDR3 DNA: TGTGCCAGTACGGCTACAGGGGCAGATACGCAGTATTTT. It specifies CASTATGADTQYF.

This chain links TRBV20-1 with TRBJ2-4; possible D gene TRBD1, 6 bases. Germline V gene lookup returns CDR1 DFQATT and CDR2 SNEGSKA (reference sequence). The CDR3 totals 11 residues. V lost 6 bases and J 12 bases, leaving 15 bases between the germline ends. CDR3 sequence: CSAPFTGNQYF. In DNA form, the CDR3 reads TGCAGTGCCCCGTTTACAGGGAATCAGTACTTC.

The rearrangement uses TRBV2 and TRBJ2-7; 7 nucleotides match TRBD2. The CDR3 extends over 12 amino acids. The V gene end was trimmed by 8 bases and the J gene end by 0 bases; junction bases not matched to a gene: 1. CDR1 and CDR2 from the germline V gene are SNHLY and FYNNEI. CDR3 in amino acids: CASGGDSYEQYF. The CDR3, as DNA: TGTGCCAGCGGGGGGGACTCCTACGAGCAGTACTTC.

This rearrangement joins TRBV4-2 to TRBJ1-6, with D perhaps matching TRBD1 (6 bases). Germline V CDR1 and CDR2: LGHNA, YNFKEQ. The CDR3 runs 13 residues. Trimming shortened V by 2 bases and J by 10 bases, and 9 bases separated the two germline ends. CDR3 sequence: CASSQSRGSPLHF. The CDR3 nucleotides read TGTGCCAGCAGCCAAAGCAGGGGATCACCCCTCCACTTT.

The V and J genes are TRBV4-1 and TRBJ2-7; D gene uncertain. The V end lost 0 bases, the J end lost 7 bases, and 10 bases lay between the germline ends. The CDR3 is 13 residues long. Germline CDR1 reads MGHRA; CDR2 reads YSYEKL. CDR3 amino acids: CASSQDPQMEQYF. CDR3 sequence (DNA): TGCGCCAGCAGCCAAGATCCCCAGATGGAGCAGTACTTC.

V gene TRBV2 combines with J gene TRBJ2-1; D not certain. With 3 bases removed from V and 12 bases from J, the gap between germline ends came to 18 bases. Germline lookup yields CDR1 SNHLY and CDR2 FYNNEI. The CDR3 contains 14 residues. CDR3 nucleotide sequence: TGTGCCAGCAGTGAGGATGGCTTCCTGAGGCGGCAGTTCTTC. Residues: CASSEDGFLRRQFF.

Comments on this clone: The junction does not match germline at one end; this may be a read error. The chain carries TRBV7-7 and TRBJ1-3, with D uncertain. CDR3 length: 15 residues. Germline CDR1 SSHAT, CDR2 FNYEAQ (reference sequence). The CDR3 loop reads CASSSHSRPARTIYF. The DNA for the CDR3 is TGTGCTAGCAGCTCCCACTCTAGGCCCGCGAGAACCATATATTTT.

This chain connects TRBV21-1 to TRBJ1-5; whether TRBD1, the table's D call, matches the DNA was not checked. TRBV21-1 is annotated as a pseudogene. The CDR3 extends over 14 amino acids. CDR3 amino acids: CATPFPGLDQPQHF. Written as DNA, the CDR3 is TGTGCCACCCCTTTTCCAGGGCTGGATCAGCCCCAGCATTTT.

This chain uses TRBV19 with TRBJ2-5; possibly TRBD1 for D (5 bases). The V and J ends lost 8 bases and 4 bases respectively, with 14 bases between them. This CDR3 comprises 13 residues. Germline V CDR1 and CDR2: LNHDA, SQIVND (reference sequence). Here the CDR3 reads CASGDQGRETQYF. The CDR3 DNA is TGTGCCAGTGGTGATCAGGGCCGAGAGACCCAGTACTTC. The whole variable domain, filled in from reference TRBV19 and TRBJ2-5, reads DGGITQSPKYLFRKEGQNVTLSCEQNLNHDAMYWYRQDPGQGLRLIYYSQIVNDFQKGDIAEGYSVSREKKESFPLTVTSAQKNPTAFYLCASGDQGRETQYFGPGTRLLVL.

The CDR3 nucleotides are TGTGCCAGCTCACCATTAACAAGGGGAACCACAGATACGCAGTATTTT. This encodes CASSPLTRGTTDTQYF. The rearrangement uses TRBV18 and TRBJ2-3; D perhaps matches TRBD1 (5 bases). Germline assignment: CDR1 KGHSH and CDR2 LQKENI. This CDR3 comprises 16 residues. The ends were cut back, 2 bases at V and 2 bases at J, with 14 bases in the middle.

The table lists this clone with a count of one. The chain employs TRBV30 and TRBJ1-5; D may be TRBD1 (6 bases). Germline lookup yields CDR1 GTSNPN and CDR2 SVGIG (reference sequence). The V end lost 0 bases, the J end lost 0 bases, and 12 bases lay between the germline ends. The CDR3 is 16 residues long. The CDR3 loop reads CAWSVRLGGSNQPQHF. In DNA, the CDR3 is TGTGCCTGGAGTGTACGTTTAGGGGGTAGCAATCAGCCCCAGCATTTT.

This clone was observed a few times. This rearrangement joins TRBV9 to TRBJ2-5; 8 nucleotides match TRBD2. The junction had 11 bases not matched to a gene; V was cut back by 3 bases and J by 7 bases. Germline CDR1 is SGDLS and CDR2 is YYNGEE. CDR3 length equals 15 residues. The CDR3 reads CASSAGGPGGRTQYF. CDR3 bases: TGTGCCAGCAGCGCGGGGGGACCGGGGGGGAGGACCCAGTACTTC. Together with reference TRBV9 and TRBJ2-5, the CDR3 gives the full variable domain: DSGVTQTPKHLITATGQRVTLRCSPRSGDLSVYWYQQSLDQGLQFLIQYYNGEERAKGNILERFSAQQFPDLHSELNLSSLELGDSALYFCASSAGGPGGRTQYFGPGTRLLVL.

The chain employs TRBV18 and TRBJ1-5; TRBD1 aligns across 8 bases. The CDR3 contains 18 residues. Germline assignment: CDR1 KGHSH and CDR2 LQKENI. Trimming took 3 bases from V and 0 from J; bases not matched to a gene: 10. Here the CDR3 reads CASSPGRQGANSNQPQHF. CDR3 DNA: TGTGCCAGCTCACCCGGGCGGCAGGGGGCTAATAGCAATCAGCCCCAGCATTTT.

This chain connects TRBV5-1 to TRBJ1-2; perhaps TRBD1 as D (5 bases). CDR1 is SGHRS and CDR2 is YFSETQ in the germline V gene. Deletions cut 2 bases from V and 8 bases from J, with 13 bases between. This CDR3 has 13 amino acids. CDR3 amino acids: CASSFLGQGGYTF. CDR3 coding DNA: TGCGCCAGCAGCTTTTTGGGGCAGGGAGGCTACACCTTC.

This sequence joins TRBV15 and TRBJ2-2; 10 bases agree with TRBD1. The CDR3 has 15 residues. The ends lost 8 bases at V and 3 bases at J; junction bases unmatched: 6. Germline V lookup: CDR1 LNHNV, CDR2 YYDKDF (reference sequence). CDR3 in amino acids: CATRPGTGDTGELFF. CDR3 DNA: TGTGCCACCCGGCCCGGGACAGGGGACACCGGGGAGCTGTTTTTT.

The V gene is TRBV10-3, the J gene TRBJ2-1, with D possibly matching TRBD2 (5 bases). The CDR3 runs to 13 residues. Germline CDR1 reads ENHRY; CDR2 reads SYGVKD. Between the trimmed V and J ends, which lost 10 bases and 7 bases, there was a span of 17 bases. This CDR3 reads CATGGSGVNEQFF. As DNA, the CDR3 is TGTGCCACCGGAGGTTCCGGTGTGAATGAGCAGTTCTTC.

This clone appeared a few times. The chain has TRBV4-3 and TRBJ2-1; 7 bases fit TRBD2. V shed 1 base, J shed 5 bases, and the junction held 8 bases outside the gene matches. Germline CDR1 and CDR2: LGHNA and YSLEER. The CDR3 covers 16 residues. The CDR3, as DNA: TGCGCCAGCAGCCAAGTGGGGGGGTCTGTAAACAATGAGCAGTTCTTC. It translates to CASSQVGGSVNNEQFF.

In DNA, the CDR3 is TGTGCCAGCAGCTTAGATCGGGAGTGGGGGGAGACCCAGTACTTC. Translation gives CASSLDREWGETQYF. V and J are TRBV7-8 and TRBJ2-5; D is possibly TRBD2 (6 bases). This CDR3 spans 15 amino acids. The V and J ends lost 1 base and 5 bases respectively, with 14 bases between them. Germline CDR1 and CDR2: SGHVS and FQNEAQ.

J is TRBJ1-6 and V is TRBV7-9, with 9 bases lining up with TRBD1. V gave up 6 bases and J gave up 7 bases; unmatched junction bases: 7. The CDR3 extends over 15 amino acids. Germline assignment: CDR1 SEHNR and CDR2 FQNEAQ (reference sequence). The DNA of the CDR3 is TGTGCCAGCAGTCAACAGACAGGGGGAAATTCACCCCTCCACTTT. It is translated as CASSQQTGGNSPLHF.

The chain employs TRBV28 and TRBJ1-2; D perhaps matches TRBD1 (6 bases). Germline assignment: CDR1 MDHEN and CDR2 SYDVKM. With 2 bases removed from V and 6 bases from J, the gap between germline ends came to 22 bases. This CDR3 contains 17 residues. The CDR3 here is CASSLTGGGGVSDGYTF. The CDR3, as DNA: TGTGCCAGCAGTTTAACCGGGGGAGGGGGTGTATCGGATGGCTACACCTTC.

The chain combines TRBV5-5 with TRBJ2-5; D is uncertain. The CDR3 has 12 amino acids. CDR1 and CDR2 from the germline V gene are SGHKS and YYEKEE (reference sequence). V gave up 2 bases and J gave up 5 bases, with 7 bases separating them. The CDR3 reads CASSFLGETQYF. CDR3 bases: TGTGCCAGCAGCTTCCTCGGGGAGACCCAGTACTTC.